This T cell receptor beta chain was observed in a study of PD-1 blockade in mismatch repair-deficient tumors. TCR sequencing covered a few patients who responded to pembrolizumab. This clone was found once. CDR3 length: 13 amino acids. Trimming cost V 8 bases and J 5 bases, with 13 bases left between them. Looked up from germline, CDR1 is KGHSH and CDR2 is LQKENI. The data were produced by immunoSEQ multiplex PCR, yet TCRdb's version contains in-frame clones alone and is incomplete. The sample lists about 100,000 clones, 65% to 85% occurring once. The material sequenced was peripheral blood, taken approximately 36 weeks after starting pembrolizumab. The rearrangement joins TRBV18 to TRBJ1-5, with D unclear. The origin of this receptor is an adult with mismatch repair-deficient cancer. Here the CDR3 DNA reads TGTGCCAGCGCCCGGGCCCTTGATCAGCCCCAGCATTTT. Translated, it gives CASARALDQPQHF.